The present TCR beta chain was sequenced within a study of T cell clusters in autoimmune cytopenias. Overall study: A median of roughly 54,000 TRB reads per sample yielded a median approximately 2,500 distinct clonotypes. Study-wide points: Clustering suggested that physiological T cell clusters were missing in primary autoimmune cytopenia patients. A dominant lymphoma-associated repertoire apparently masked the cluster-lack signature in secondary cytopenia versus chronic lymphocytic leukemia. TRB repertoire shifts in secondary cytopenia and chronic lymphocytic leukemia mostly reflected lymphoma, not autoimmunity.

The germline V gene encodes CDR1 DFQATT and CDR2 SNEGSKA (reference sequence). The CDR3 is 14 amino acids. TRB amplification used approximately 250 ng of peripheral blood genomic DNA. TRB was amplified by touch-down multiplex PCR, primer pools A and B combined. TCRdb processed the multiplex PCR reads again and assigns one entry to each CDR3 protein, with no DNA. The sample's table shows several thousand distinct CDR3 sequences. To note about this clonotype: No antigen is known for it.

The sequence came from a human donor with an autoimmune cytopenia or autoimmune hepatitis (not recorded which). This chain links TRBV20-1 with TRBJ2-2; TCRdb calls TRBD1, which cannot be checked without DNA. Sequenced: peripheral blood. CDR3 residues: CSVPTGKNTGELFF.